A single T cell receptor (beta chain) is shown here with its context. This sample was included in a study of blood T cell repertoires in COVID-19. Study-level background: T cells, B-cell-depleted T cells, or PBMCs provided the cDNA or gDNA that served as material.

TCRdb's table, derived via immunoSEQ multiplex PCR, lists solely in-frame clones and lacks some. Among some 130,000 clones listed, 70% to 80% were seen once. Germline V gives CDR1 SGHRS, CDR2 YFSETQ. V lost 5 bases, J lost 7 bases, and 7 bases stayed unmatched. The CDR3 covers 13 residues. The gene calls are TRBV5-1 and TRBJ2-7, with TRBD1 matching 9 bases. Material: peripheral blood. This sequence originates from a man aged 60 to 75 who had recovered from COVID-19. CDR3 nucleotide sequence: TGCGCCAGCAGGGCGGGACAGGGCGGAGAGCAGTACTTC. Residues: CASRAGQGGEQYF. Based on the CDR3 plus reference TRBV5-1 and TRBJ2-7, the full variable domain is KAGVTQTPRYLIKTRGQQVTLSCSPISGHRSVSWYQQTPGQGLQFLFEYFSETQRNKGNFPGRFSGRQFSNSRSEMNVSTLELGDSALYLCASRAGQGGEQYFGPGTRLTVT.